The clone carrying this TCR beta chain was seen a few times. This entry is derived from a study of blood T cell repertoires in COVID-19. This CDR3 comprises 14 residues. The germline V gene encodes CDR1 MNHEY and CDR2 SVGAGI. J was trimmed by 3 bases and V by 6 bases; bases with no gene match: 3. Data came from immunoSEQ multiplex PCR; TCRdb stores just in-frame clones and leaves some out. The data contain 130,000 or so clones, 80% to 90% of them seen just once; the ten biggest clones take up around 13%. The chain joins TRBV6-5 to TRBJ1-4, with TRBD1 matching over 8 bases. Input material: peripheral blood. The source is a human donor in a cohort sampled during active COVID-19. CDR3 sequence: CASRLTGANEKLFF. The CDR3 DNA follows: TGTGCCAGCAGGCTGACAGGGGCTAATGAAAAACTGTTTTTT.